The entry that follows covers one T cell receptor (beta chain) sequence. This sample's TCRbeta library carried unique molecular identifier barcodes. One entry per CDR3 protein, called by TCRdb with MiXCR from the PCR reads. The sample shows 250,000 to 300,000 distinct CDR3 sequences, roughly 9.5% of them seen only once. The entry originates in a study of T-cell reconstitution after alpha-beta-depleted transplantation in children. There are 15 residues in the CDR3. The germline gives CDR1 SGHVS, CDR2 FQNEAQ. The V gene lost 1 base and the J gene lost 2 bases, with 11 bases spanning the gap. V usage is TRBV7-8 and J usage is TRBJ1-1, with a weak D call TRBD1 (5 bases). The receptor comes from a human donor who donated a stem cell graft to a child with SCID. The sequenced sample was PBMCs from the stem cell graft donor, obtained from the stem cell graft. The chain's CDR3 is CASSLVEGLNTEAFF. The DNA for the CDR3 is TGTGCCAGCAGCTTAGTGGAGGGGCTAAACACTGAAGCTTTCTTT.